This T cell receptor beta chain was observed in a study of blood T cell repertoires in COVID-19. For the study at large: COVID-19 samples from acute and convalescent phases originated in the United States, Italy and Spain. PBMCs, B-cell-depleted T cells, or T cells provided the cDNA or gDNA that made up the material.

This CDR3 contains 12 residues. Trimming took 0 bases from V and 8 from J, leaving 8 bases between them. Germline CDR1 reads SGHDT; CDR2 reads YYEEEE. Original handling: Reference gene primer amplification in the assay estimated nucleated cell counts. The method was immunoSEQ multiplex PCR; TCRdb's version includes in-frame clones alone and lacks a portion of them. D and trimming were read from the DNA, whereas the V and J calls and clone size are those reported in that table. Here the sample spans 150,000 to 170,000 clones, around 85% being singletons. This receptor was identified in a woman aged 55-69 years with acute or convalescent COVID-19. This rearrangement joins TRBV5-6 to TRBJ1-1, with D uncertain. The sequenced material came from peripheral blood. For the CDR3, the DNA is TGTGCCAGCAGCTTGGTGTTTAGAGAAGCTTTCTTT. The encoded protein is CASSLVFREAFF. Filled out from reference TRBV5-6 and TRBJ1-1, the complete variable domain reads DAGVTQSPTHLIKTRGQQVTLRCSPKSGHDTVSWYQQALGQGPQFIFQYYEEEERQRGNFPDRFSGHQFPNYSSELNVNALLLGDSALYLCASSLVFREAFFGQGTRLTVV.